These T cell receptor beta chains were read from a single sample in a study of shared T cell receptors in the human thymus. Assay: immunoSEQ multiplex PCR; the TCRdb copy retains only in-frame clones and omits some. The sample lists about 660,000 clones, 70% to 90% occurring once. These data are also associated with another study on human thymus T cells.

The sequencing sample was made of thymocytes. These receptors all come from a boy under two years old with a congenital heart defect. The CDR3 runs from the conserved cysteine through the conserved F or W.

J gene | V gene | CDR3 protein
TRBJ1-1 | TRBV13 | CASSPYRVEVGTEAFF
TRBJ2-1 | TRBV29-1 | CSVGLSGRPGDEQFF
TRBJ2-7 | TRBV29-1 | CSVLARDLAANLLF
TRBJ2-1 | TRBV6-5 | CASSPGGRLNEQFF
TRBJ2-5 | TRBV9 | CASSKRTGSQETQYF
TRBJ2-1 | TRBV7-2 | CASTPGQGLAYSYNEQFF
TRBJ2-1 | TRBV28 | CASSLPGPQNEQFF
TRBJ1-2 | TRBV27 | CASRVLEGQGNNYGYTF
TRBJ2-3 | TRBV27 | CASRVPTFLTGATDTQYF
TRBJ2-1 | TRBV10-3 | CAIRATSGRSYNEQFF
TRBJ2-3 | TRBV4-2 | CASSQEASESTDTQYF
TRBJ1-2 | TRBV25-1 | CASSRPGHYRGYTF
TRBJ1-1 | TRBV4-3 | CASSQDRRGTEAFF
TRBJ2-3 | TRBV27 | CASRESGTSGTDTQYF
TRBJ1-3 | TRBV27 | CASSSGTAGNTIYF
TRBJ2-7 | TRBV7-8 | CASSLDLGTSGSVNHEQYF
TRBJ2-7 | TRBV10-2 | CASKLAGASYEQYF
TRBJ2-5 | TRBV6-1 | CASSEGRNPQETQYF
TRBJ2-6 | TRBV30 | CAWSVRGQDPTSGANVLTF
TRBJ2-7 | TRBV7-9 | CASSLSLAPSSYEQYF
TRBJ2-1 | TRBV5-8 | CASSFGQGAYNEQFF
TRBJ2-2 | TRBV12-5 | CASGSGGENTGELFF
TRBJ1-2 | TRBV15 | CATSRDRTREGVHYGYTF
TRBJ2-5 | TRBV4-3 | CASSQDSKRETQYF
TRBJ2-6 | TRBV10-2 | CASSESWRDPSSGANVLTF
TRBJ2-7 | TRBV27 | CASSSLDSSYEQYF
TRBJ2-3 | TRBV19 | CASSLARSTDTQYF
TRBJ1-1 | TRBV15 | CATSRGRVDPEAFF
TRBJ2-1 | TRBV28 | CASSLRLAGHLYNEQFF
TRBJ1-5 | TRBV19 | CASQQRHGNQPQHF
TRBJ2-1 | TRBV5-6 | CASSLTTGDNEQFF
TRBJ2-7 | TRBV6-5 | CASRPRGGYEQYF
TRBJ1-1 | TRBV27 | CASSPRVAVNTEAFF
TRBJ2-3 | TRBV19 | CASSPRGMSRGTDTQYF
TRBJ2-1 | TRBV4-3 | CASSQGRLAGGSYNEQFF
TRBJ1-5 | TRBV15 | CATSRAGGNQPQHF
TRBJ2-5 | TRBV27 | CASSHGPHHGEETQYF
TRBJ2-7 | TRBV27 | CASSAGTGLRVYEQYF
TRBJ2-1 | TRBV10-2 | CASSELSVRRDNEQFF
TRBJ1-4 | TRBV28 | CASSLSDSENEKLFF
TRBJ2-1 | TRBV4-3 | CASSHETSGRQGSSYNEQFF
TRBJ2-3 | TRBV4-3 | CASSQDERDYYGGDTDTQYF
TRBJ2-2 | TRBV27 | CATAGAPNTGELFF
TRBJ2-1 | TRBV6-6 | CASRTSGSGNEQFF
TRBJ2-3 | TRBV27 | CASSLSPHGREKTDTQYF
TRBJ2-5 | TRBV21-1 | CASMHGGETQYF
TRBJ1-5 | TRBV15 | CATSRSDRTPNQPQHF
TRBJ2-7 | TRBV19 | CASSTRDRGAYEQYF
TRBJ2-3 | TRBV4-1 | CASSQEKGQKGVAADTQYF
TRBJ2-7 | TRBV28 | CASSLDPGGTGAYEQYF
TRBJ2-7 | TRBV2 | CASSWGQLYEQYF
TRBJ1-4 | TRBV29-1 | CSISRGRKLFF
TRBJ2-5 | TRBV14 | CASSQFEETQYF
TRBJ2-7 | TRBV6-5 | CASSCAGSYEQYF
TRBJ2-7 | TRBV2 | CASSQSGQRGLSYEQYF
TRBJ2-5 | TRBV9 | CASSAKREGETQYF
TRBJ2-2 | TRBV5-1 | CASSNIAGGVPGELFF